These T cell receptor beta chains were read from a single sample in a study of vaccination and CD4 T cells after COVID-19. TCRdb re-derived calls from the PCR reads in MiXCR, one entry per CDR3 protein. The table has over 20,000 distinct CDR3 sequences, 35% seen once. These TCRs are of unknown antigen specificity. The sequencing here drew on CD4+ T cells from blood, cultured in vitro, taken about 7 months after SARS-CoV-2 vaccination. The receptors come from a human donor who had recovered from COVID-19. The CDR3 runs from the conserved cysteine through the conserved F or W. Fields, in order: V gene, D gene, clone size, J gene, CDR3 DNA, CDR3 protein. A D gene is named only where the DNA matches it firmly. For some rows the clone size is stated as once, few or many, or as a class when expanded; others skip it.

>TRBV6-5|-|-|TRBJ1-1
TGTGCCAGCAGTTACCCAGACGGCAAAGCTTTCTTT
CASSYPDGKAFF
>TRBV28|-|-|TRBJ1-2
TGTGCCAGCAGTTTAAACGGGGGGGATAACTATGGCTACACCTTC
CASSLNGGDNYGYTF
>TRBV28|-|few|TRBJ1-5
TGTGCCAGCAGTCCGGGACCCACCATAAATCAGCCCCAGCATTTT
CASSPGPTINQPQHF
>TRBV19|-|-|TRBJ2-2
TGTGCCAGTAGTGCCCGGACGGACGGGGAGCTGTTTTTT
CASSARTDGELFF
>TRBV20-1|TRBD2|-|TRBJ2-5
TGCAGTGCAGGACTAGCGGACCTCGGGGCCCAGTACTTC
CSAGLADLGAQYF
>TRBV29-1|TRBD2|-|TRBJ2-1
TGCAGCGTTGAAGATCCAATGGCGGGAGTACTCAATGAGCAGTTCTTC
CSVEDPMAGVLNEQFF
>TRBV20-1|-|-|TRBJ2-5
TGCAGTGCTAGAGACCCCGGACAGAACGGAGAGACCCAGTACTTC
CSARDPGQNGETQYF
>TRBV20-1|TRBD2|-|TRBJ2-1
TGCAGTGCTACGAGCGGGAGTGAGAATGAGCAGTTCTTC
CSATSGSENEQFF
>TRBV7-9|-|few|TRBJ1-2
TGTGCCAGCAGCAACCCCGGCCAGGGCGATTATGGCTACACCTTC
CASSNPGQGDYGYTF
>TRBV7-3|-|few|TRBJ2-1
TGTGCCAGCAGCCCCGGACTTGGCAGCTACAATGAGCAGTTCTTC
CASSPGLGSYNEQFF
>TRBV20-1|-|medium-sized|TRBJ1-2
TGCAGTGCTAGGCCCGGGACTTCGTATGGCTACACCTTC
CSARPGTSYGYTF
>TRBV7-9|-|-|TRBJ1-2
TGTGCCAGCAGCACCAATGATGGCTACACCTTC
CASSTNDGYTF
>TRBV6-5|TRBD1|-|TRBJ2-1
TGTGCCAGCAGTTCCCGGGACAGGACCTACAATGAGCAGTTCTTC
CASSSRDRTYNEQFF
>TRBV7-2|TRBD2|few|TRBJ2-5
TGTGCCAGCAGCTTTCGCGGGAGGGCCTCCTCTCTGGAGACCCAGTACTTC
CASSFRGRASSLETQYF
>TRBV20-1|TRBD1|-|TRBJ1-5
TGCAGTGCTAGAGAAACAGGGGGATATCTGCCCCAGCATTTT
CSARETGGYLPQHF
>TRBV7-2|TRBD1|-|TRBJ2-7
TGTGCCAGCAGCCCGGGACAGGCCTTCTACGAGCAGTACTTC
CASSPGQAFYEQYF
>TRBV28|-|few|TRBJ1-6
TGTGCCAGCAACCCCTCCTATAATTCACCCCTCCACTTT
CASNPSYNSPLHF
>TRBV20-1|-|-|TRBJ2-2
TGCAGTGCCAGGAGTTCGGGATTCACCGGGGAGCTGTTTTTT
CSARSSGFTGELFF
>TRBV20-1|TRBD1|-|TRBJ2-7
TGCAGTGCTTTCAGGACAGGGGCCTACGAGCAGTACTTC
CSAFRTGAYEQYF
>TRBV28|-|-|TRBJ2-6
TGTGCCAGCAGTTTTAGACCGGGCTCTGGGGCCAACGTCCTGACTTTC
CASSFRPGSGANVLTF
>TRBV24-1|TRBD1|-|TRBJ1-2
TGTGCCACCAGTGCTCCCGGACAGGGACCATATGGCTACACCTTC
CATSAPGQGPYGYTF
>TRBV27|-|-|TRBJ2-1
TGTGCCAGCAGTTTATACGGGAAATCCAATGAGCAGTTCTTC
CASSLYGKSNEQFF
>TRBV7-2|-|-|TRBJ2-7
TGTGCCAGCAGCAAAACTGGGAGTAGCTACGAGCAGTACTTC
CASSKTGSSYEQYF
>TRBV27|-|-|TRBJ2-3
TGTGCCAGCAGAGGATATACGCAGTATTTT
CASRGYTQYF
>TRBV7-9|-|few|TRBJ1-2
TGTGCCAGCAGACCACCGACTTCGGACTATGGCTACACCTTC
CASRPPTSDYGYTF
>TRBV7-3|-|-|TRBJ2-1
TGTGCCAGCAGCCTACTCGGACCCGGCTCCTACAATGAGCAGTTCTTC
CASSLLGPGSYNEQFF
>TRBV4-1|TRBD2|once|TRBJ2-5
TGCGCCAGCAGCCTACTAGCGGGAGGCCGGGAGACCCAGTACTTC
CASSLLAGGRETQYF
>TRBV6-1|TRBD2|-|TRBJ2-1
TGTGCCAGCAGTGCGCGGGAGGGAGATGAGCAGTTCTTC
CASSAREGDEQFF
>TRBV7-6|TRBD1|-|TRBJ2-1
TGTGCCAGCAGTCGACAGGGCCCGCGCTCCTACAATGAGCAGTTCTTC
CASSRQGPRSYNEQFF
>TRBV5-4|TRBD1|-|TRBJ1-2
TGTGCCAGCAGCTCCGCCGGGACAGGAGGGCTTGGCTACACCTTC
CASSSAGTGGLGYTF
>TRBV6-1|-|-|TRBJ2-7
TGTGCCAGCAGTGATCCCCGGGGGCAGTACTTC
CASSDPRGQYF
>TRBV28|-|-|TRBJ1-1
TGTGCCAGCAGTTTTTTAGACAGACAAGCTTTCTTT
CASSFLDRQAFF
>TRBV6-2/TRBV6-3|TRBD2|-|TRBJ2-2
TGTGCCAGCAAGCGGGAGTGGTCCTCCGGGGAGCTGTTTTTT
CASKREWSSGELFF
>TRBV10-2|TRBD1|-|TRBJ1-5
TGCGCCAGCAGTCCAGGGGGCGCGGGCAATCAGCCCCAGCATTTT
CASSPGGAGNQPQHF
>TRBV5-4|TRBD1|-|TRBJ1-2
TGTGCCAGCAGCTTGGCGCGACAGGGTGACGGCTACACCTTC
CASSLARQGDGYTF
>TRBV15|TRBD1|medium-sized|TRBJ1-5
TGTGCCACCAGCAGAGATCCAGGACAGGGAGGTCAGCCCCAGCATTTT
CATSRDPGQGGQPQHF
>TRBV7-2|TRBD1|-|TRBJ2-1
TGTGCCAGCAGCTCTAGAGACAGGGGGCGAAAGTTCTTC
CASSSRDRGRKFF
>TRBV20-1|-|-|TRBJ2-2
TGCAGTGCTAGCCCTCGGCTAACGAACACCGGGGAGCTGTTTTTT
CSASPRLTNTGELFF
>TRBV6-5|TRBD1|-|TRBJ1-6
TGTGCCAGCAGTTATTCACCAGGGGGCTCGTTCAATTCACCCCTCCACTTT
CASSYSPGGSFNSPLHF
>TRBV20-1|TRBD2|once|TRBJ2-3
TGCAGTGCTCTCCCGGGACTAGCGGACCCCCGATGGTACACAGATACGCAGTATTTT
CSALPGLADPRWYTDTQYF
>TRBV20-1|TRBD2|-|TRBJ2-7
TGCAGTGCTAGTAAAGCTAGCGGGCGGCGAGAGCAGTACTTC
CSASKASGRREQYF
>TRBV6-1|-|-|TRBJ1-6
TGTGCCAGCAGTGACAGGGAAAATTCACCCCTCCACTTT
CASSDRENSPLHF
>TRBV20-1|-|few|TRBJ2-7
TGCAGTGCTAGGGGGGGGGCATACGAGCAGTACTTC
CSARGGAYEQYF
>TRBV20-1|TRBD2|-|TRBJ2-1
TGCAGTGCTAGAGGCGGTGCTAGCGGGTCCTACAATGAGCAGTTCTTC
CSARGGASGSYNEQFF
>TRBV6-1|-|-|TRBJ2-7
TGTGCCAGCAGAGGGAGCTCCTACGAGCAGTACTTC
CASRGSSYEQYF
>TRBV10-3|-|few|TRBJ1-2
TGTGCCATCAGTGAGTTACGCAGTTTGGGGACGGACTATGGCTACACCTTC
CAISELRSLGTDYGYTF
>TRBV7-2|-|medium-sized|TRBJ2-5
TGTGCCAGCAGCTTAGGTCCAGAGACCCAGTACTTC
CASSLGPETQYF
>TRBV19|-|-|TRBJ2-1
TGTGCCAGTAGTACTTCCGTTCGGGGCAATGAGCAGTTCTTC
CASSTSVRGNEQFF
>TRBV11-1|TRBD1|-|TRBJ1-1
TGTGCCAGCAGCTTGACAGGGGGAGGGACTGAAGCTTTCTTT
CASSLTGGGTEAFF
>TRBV15|-|few|TRBJ1-1
TGTGCCACCAGCTTACCCCAGGGTAGGAAAGCTTTCTTT
CATSLPQGRKAFF
>TRBV28|TRBD1|few|TRBJ1-5
TGTGCCAGCAGCCCCGGGACAGGGACGAAGCAGCCCCAGCATTTT
CASSPGTGTKQPQHF
>TRBV6-5|-|-|TRBJ1-6
TGTGCCAGCAGTTACCAACTGTGGACTAATTCACCCCTCCACTTT
CASSYQLWTNSPLHF
>TRBV6-5|-|-|TRBJ1-1
TGTGCCAGCAGTTGGGGCACTGAAGCTTTCTTT
CASSWGTEAFF
>TRBV20-1|TRBD1|medium-sized|TRBJ1-5
TGCAGTGCCCTACAGGGGACCTATCAGCCCCAGCATTTT
CSALQGTYQPQHF
>TRBV7-9|-|medium-sized|TRBJ1-1
TGTGCCAGCAGCTTCCGGACCGAAGCTTTCTTT
CASSFRTEAFF
>TRBV20-1|TRBD2|-|TRBJ2-7
TGCAGTGCTAAGCCCGCCGGGACTAGCGGGAGGTTGTGGTCCTACGAGCAGTACTTC
CSAKPAGTSGRLWSYEQYF
>TRBV28|-|few|TRBJ2-1
TGTGCCAGCATCACGGATACTAGCCGCAATGAGCAGTTCTTC
CASITDTSRNEQFF
>TRBV6-2/TRBV6-3|-|few|TRBJ1-1
TGTGCCAGCAGTTACCAGGACATGGGGACTGAAGCTTTCTTT
CASSYQDMGTEAFF